The 12 T cell receptor beta chains given below trace back to one sample, sequenced in a study of cytomegalovirus exposure and HLA in healthy donors. 60 Vbeta and 13 Jbeta primers were used in PCR. TCRdb's copy holds only in-frame clones and misses some; the assay was immunoSEQ multiplex PCR. The table shows 150,000 to 200,000 clones, with about 80% occurring only once. The sample was PBMCs. Every receptor here comes from a woman aged 30 to 39 in good health and CMV-seropositive.

The rearrangement uses TRBV28 and TRBJ1-1, with 12 bases identical to TRBD1. CDR3 length: 17 amino acids. Germline V lookup: CDR1 MDHEN, CDR2 SYDVKM. The V gene end was trimmed by 3 bases and the J gene end by 4 bases; junction bases not matched to a gene: 9. CDR3 protein: CASSFYKGQGARTEAFF. CDR3 DNA: TGTGCCAGCAGTTTTTATAAGGGACAGGGGGCGCGCACTGAAGCTTTCTTT.

The genes are TRBV2 and TRBJ1-5; TRBD1 agrees at 8 bases. Trimming took 9 bases from V and 1 from J; bases not matched to a gene: 5. Germline V gives CDR1 SNHLY, CDR2 FYNNEI. The CDR3 length is 14 residues. Here the CDR3 reads CASRQGLSNQPQHF. CDR3 nucleotides: TGTGCCAGTAGACAGGGGTTGAGCAATCAGCCCCAGCATTTT.

CDR3 region: CASRRGARDTEAFF. The CDR3 nucleotides read TGTGCCAGCAGGCGGGGTGCACGGGACACTGAAGCTTTCTTT. The rearrangement uses TRBV13 and TRBJ1-1; D is undetermined. The V gene's germline CDR1 is PRHDT and CDR2 FYEKMQ (reference sequence). The CDR3 spans 14 residues. V shed 6 bases and J shed 3 bases, with 14 bases lying between them.

This sequence joins TRBV7-2 and TRBJ2-6, with D unclear. Trimming took off 2 bases at V and 0 bases at J, with 5 bases between the two ends. The V gene's germline CDR1 is SGHTA and CDR2 FQGNSA. The CDR3 is 15 amino acids. CDR3 loop: CASSLRSSGANVLTF. DNA of the CDR3: TGTGCCAGCAGCTTACGGTCCTCTGGGGCCAACGTCCTGACTTTC. Supplemented by reference TRBV7-2 and TRBJ2-6, the full variable domain reads GAGVSQSPSNKVTEKGKDVELRCDPISGHTALYWYRQSLGQGLEFLIYFQGNSAPDKSGLPSDRFSAERTGGSVSTLTIQRTQQEDSAVYLCASSLRSSGANVLTFGAGSRLTVL.

This clone was counted between two and nine times. The rearrangement joins TRBV2 to TRBJ1-1, with 7 bases matching TRBD1. Germline V gives CDR1 SNHLY, CDR2 FYNNEI. V shed 8 bases and J 3 bases; nucleotides not matched to a gene: 6. The CDR3 consists of 13 residues. This chain's CDR3 is CASSTGRDTEAFF. The CDR3 DNA reads as TGTGCCAGCTCGACAGGGCGAGACACTGAAGCTTTCTTT.

This chain uses TRBV19 with TRBJ1-5, with D maybe TRBD1 (6 bases). There are 17 residues in the CDR3. V shed 3 bases and J shed 5 bases, with 20 bases lying between them. Germline-derived CDR1 and CDR2 are LNHDA and SQIVND (reference sequence). The CDR3 DNA reads TGTGCCAGTAGTATCCCCCTCCGGGACATAAAGCATCAGCCCCAGCATTTT. It encodes CASSIPLRDIKHQPQHF.

J is TRBJ2-1 and V is TRBV5-1; the match to TRBD1 covers 8 bases. The CDR3 has 13 residues. The ends lost 4 bases at V and 8 bases at J; junction bases unmatched: 5. CDR1 is SGHRS and CDR2 is YFSETQ in the germline V gene. The CDR3 protein is CASSPDRGDEQFF. The CDR3 DNA sequence: TGCGCCAGCAGCCCCGACAGGGGTGATGAGCAGTTCTTC.

This chain connects TRBV28 to TRBJ1-2, with a tentative D call TRBD1 (6 bases). Looked up from germline, CDR1 is MDHEN and CDR2 is SYDVKM. The CDR3 is made up of 16 amino acids. V gave up 5 bases and J gave up 0 bases, with 16 bases separating them. The CDR3 sequence: CASSIQGRGANYGYTF. CDR3 DNA sequence: TGTGCCAGCAGTATACAGGGTCGGGGAGCTAACTATGGCTACACCTTC.

The chain combines TRBV29-1 with TRBJ2-7; 9 bases are a match to TRBD1. The J segment lost 0 bases and the V segment lost 6 bases, leaving 6 bases of the junction unmatched. CDR1 and CDR2 (germline): SQVTM, ANQGSEA. This CDR3 comprises 14 residues. DNA for the CDR3: TGCAGCGTCCGGACAGGGGTGTCCTCCTACGAGCAGTACTTC. This encodes CSVRTGVSSYEQYF.

V gene TRBV6-5 combines with J gene TRBJ2-1, with 9 bases identical to TRBD2. V lost 6 bases to trimming and J lost 5 bases; unmatched junction nucleotides: 2. The CDR3 spans 13 residues. CDR1 and CDR2 from the germline V gene are MNHEY and SVGAGI. The CDR3 DNA reads as TGTGCCAGCAGACTAGCGGGCAACAATGAGCAGTTCTTC. It yields the protein CASRLAGNNEQFF.

The table lists this clone with a count of one. The J gene is TRBJ2-5, the V gene TRBV28; 7 positions match TRBD2. After removal of 5 bases from V and 3 bases from J, the junction contained 9 bases not matched to a gene. This CDR3 spans 15 amino acids. Germline V gene sequence: CDR1 MDHEN, CDR2 SYDVKM. CDR3 coding DNA: TGTGCCAGCAGTATCTTCCAGGGAGGGGAAGAGACCCAGTACTTC. Protein: CASSIFQGGEETQYF. Based on the CDR3 plus reference TRBV28 and TRBJ2-5, the full variable domain is DVKVTQSSRYLVKRTGEKVFLECVQDMDHENMFWYRQDPGLGLRLIYFSYDVKMKEKGDIPEGYSVSREKKERFSLILESASTNQTSMYLCASSIFQGGEETQYFGPGTRLLVL.

This chain uses TRBV2 with TRBJ2-2; 7 bases line up with TRBD1. With V trimmed by 1 base and J by 9 bases, 11 bases remained unmatched. CDR1 SNHLY and CDR2 FYNNEI come from the germline V gene. The CDR3 runs to 16 residues. CDR3 sequence: CASSEGVTGIFRELFF. Written as DNA, the CDR3 is TGTGCCAGCAGTGAAGGGGTGACAGGGATTTTCCGGGAGCTGTTTTTT.